This T cell receptor (beta chain) derives from a study of identical twins. TCRdb recomputed calls from the 5' RACE reads with MiXCR, one row per CDR3 protein. This sample has about 470,000 distinct CDR3 sequences; approximately 24% occur once, and the top ten carry about 2.7%. This CDR3 region has 15 residues. CDR1 and CDR2 (germline): SNHLY, FYNNEI. Trimming stripped 1 base from V and 6 bases from J, with 14 bases between. Separately, the same data were catalogued under a study of T cells expressing NK-cell markers.

The receptor's source is a young woman in good health. Source material: CD4+ T cells sorted from blood. This chain connects TRBV2 to TRBJ2-3; D possibly corresponds to TRBD1 (5 bases). The CDR3 region has the DNA TGTGCCAGCAGTGAAGAGCTGGTCAGGGCCGATACGCAGTATTTT. Translating it yields CASSEELVRADTQYF. The entire variable domain, with the rest obtained from reference TRBV2 and TRBJ2-3, is as follows: EPEVTQTPSHQVTQMGQEVILRCVPISNHLYFYWYRQILGQKVEFLVSFYNNEISEKSEIFDDQFSVERPDGSNFTLKIRSTKLEDSAMYFCASSEELVRADTQYFGPGTRLTVL.